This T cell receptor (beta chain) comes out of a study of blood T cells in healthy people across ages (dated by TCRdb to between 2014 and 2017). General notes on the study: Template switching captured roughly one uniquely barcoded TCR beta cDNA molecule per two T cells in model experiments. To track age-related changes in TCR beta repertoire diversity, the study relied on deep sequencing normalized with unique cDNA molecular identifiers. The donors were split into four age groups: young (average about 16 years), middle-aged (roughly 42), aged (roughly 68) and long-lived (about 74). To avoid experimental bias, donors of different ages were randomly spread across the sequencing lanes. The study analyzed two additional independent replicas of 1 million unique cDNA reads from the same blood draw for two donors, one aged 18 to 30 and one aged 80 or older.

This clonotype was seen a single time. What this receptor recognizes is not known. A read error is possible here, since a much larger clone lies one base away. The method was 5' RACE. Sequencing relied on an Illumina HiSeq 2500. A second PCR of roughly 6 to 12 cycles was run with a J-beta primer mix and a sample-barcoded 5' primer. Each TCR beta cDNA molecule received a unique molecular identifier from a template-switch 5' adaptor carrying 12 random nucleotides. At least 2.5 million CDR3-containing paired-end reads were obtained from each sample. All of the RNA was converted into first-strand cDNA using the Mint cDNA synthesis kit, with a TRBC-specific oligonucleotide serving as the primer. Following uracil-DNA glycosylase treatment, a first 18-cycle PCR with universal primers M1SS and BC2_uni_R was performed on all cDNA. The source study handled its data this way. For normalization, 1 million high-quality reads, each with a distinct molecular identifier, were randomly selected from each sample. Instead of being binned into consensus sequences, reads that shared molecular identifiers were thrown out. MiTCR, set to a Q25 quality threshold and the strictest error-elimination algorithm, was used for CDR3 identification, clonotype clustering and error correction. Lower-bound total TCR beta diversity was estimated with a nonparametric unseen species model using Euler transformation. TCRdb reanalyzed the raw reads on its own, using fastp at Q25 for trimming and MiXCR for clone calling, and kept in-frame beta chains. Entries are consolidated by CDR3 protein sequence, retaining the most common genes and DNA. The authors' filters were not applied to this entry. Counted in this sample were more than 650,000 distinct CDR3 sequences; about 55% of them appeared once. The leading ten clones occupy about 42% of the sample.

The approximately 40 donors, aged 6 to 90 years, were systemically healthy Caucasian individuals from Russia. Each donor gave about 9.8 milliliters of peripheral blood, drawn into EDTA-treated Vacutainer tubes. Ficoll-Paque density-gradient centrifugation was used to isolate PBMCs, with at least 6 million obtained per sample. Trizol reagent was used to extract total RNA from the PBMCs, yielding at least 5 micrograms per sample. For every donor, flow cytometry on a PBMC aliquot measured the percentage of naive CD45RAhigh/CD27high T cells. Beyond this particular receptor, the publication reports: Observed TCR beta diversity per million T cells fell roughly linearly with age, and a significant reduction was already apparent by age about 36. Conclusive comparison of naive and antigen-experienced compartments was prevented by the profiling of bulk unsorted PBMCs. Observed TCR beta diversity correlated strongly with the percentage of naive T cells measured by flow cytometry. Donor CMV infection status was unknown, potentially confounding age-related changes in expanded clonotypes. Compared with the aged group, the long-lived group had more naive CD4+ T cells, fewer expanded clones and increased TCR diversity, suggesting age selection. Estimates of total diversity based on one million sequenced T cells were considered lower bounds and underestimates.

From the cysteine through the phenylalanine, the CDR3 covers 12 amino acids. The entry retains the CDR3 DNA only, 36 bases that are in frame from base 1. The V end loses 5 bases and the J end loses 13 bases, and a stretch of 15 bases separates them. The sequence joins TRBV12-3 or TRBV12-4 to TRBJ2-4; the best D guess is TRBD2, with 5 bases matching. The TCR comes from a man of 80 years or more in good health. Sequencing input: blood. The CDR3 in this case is CASSSGYNEQYF. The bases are TGTGCCAGCAGTAGCGGCTACAATGAGCAGTACTTC.